Listed below are T cell receptor beta chains from one sample, sequenced in a study of neurological immune-mediated disorders. TCRdb ran MiXCR on the 5' RACE reads and lists one entry per CDR3 protein. The data hold under 50,000 distinct CDR3 sequences, with around 13% observed a single time. The sample taken for sequencing was PBMCs. The source is a male donor with HTLV-1-associated myelopathy (HAM/TSP). The CDR3 runs from the conserved cysteine through the conserved F or W. A row's size may be missing; if present it is once, few, many or a size class.

clone size: many; J gene: TRBJ1-5; V gene: TRBV15; CDR3 protein: CATSREGERQPQHF
clone size: many; J gene: TRBJ2-3; V gene: TRBV28; CDR3 protein: CASSLRGTDTQYF
clone size: many; J gene: TRBJ1-5; V gene: TRBV20-1; CDR3 protein: CSALGLTEPQHF
clone size: many; J gene: TRBJ1-1; V gene: TRBV6-5; CDR3 protein: CASSPRGRSTEAFF
clone size: many; J gene: TRBJ2-5; V gene: TRBV20-1; CDR3 protein: CSADRVREETQYF
clone size: .; J gene: TRBJ2-2; V gene: TRBV2; CDR3 protein: CASQVGTGELFF
clone size: .; J gene: TRBJ1-1; V gene: TRBV7-9; CDR3 protein: CASSLMESGTEAFF
clone size: many; J gene: TRBJ1-1; V gene: TRBV15; CDR3 protein: CATSRPNRGLNTEAFF
clone size: many; J gene: TRBJ1-5; V gene: TRBV6-2/TRBV6-3; CDR3 protein: CASSIAPPSTGYSNQPQHF
clone size: many; J gene: TRBJ2-5; V gene: TRBV12-3/TRBV12-4; CDR3 protein: CASSGQGAFGTQYF
clone size: many; J gene: TRBJ2-7; V gene: TRBV2; CDR3 protein: CASSEAPLRTGLDYEQYF
clone size: many; J gene: TRBJ2-7; V gene: TRBV6-5; CDR3 protein: CASRRTGLIEQYF
clone size: many; J gene: TRBJ1-6; V gene: TRBV6-5; CDR3 protein: CASSSTGWYNSPLHF
clone size: many; J gene: TRBJ2-5; V gene: TRBV5-5; CDR3 protein: CASSLGPTSGVGETQYF
clone size: .; J gene: TRBJ2-3; V gene: TRBV5-1; CDR3 protein: CASSFYICSARGQGEDTQYF
clone size: many; J gene: TRBJ2-2; V gene: TRBV20-1; CDR3 protein: CSARRGEDTGELFF
clone size: .; J gene: TRBJ2-5; V gene: TRBV12-3/TRBV12-4; CDR3 protein: CASRLVWEETQYF
clone size: .; J gene: TRBJ2-5; V gene: TRBV6-2/TRBV6-3; CDR3 protein: CASSWGATVQETQYF
clone size: once; J gene: TRBJ1-5; V gene: TRBV6-2/TRBV6-3; CDR3 protein: CASKTRVDRPQHF
clone size: many; J gene: TRBJ1-2; V gene: TRBV9; CDR3 protein: CASSVENTNYGYTF
clone size: many; J gene: TRBJ2-1; V gene: TRBV9; CDR3 protein: CASSVFNPGQGTYNEQFF
clone size: many; J gene: TRBJ2-7; V gene: TRBV20-1; CDR3 protein: CSARLTYEQYF
clone size: many; J gene: TRBJ1-5; V gene: TRBV15; CDR3 protein: CATSRGQGNNQPQHF
clone size: many; J gene: TRBJ1-5; V gene: TRBV9; CDR3 protein: CASSLGHQSNQPQHF
clone size: many; J gene: TRBJ2-6; V gene: TRBV20-1; CDR3 protein: CSARAGSGANVLTF
clone size: many; J gene: TRBJ2-7; V gene: TRBV7-2; CDR3 protein: CASSLESGPIPYEQYF
clone size: many; J gene: TRBJ2-5; V gene: TRBV5-1; CDR3 protein: CASSLGRFQETQYF
clone size: many; J gene: TRBJ1-4; V gene: TRBV7-2; CDR3 protein: CASSLGYAEKLFF
clone size: many; J gene: TRBJ2-5; V gene: TRBV12-3/TRBV12-4; CDR3 protein: CASKTGDQETQYF
clone size: many; J gene: TRBJ1-5; V gene: TRBV4-1; CDR3 protein: CASSQRPRQGSNQPQHF
clone size: few; J gene: TRBJ2-1; V gene: TRBV5-1; CDR3 protein: CASSLVLAGDFEQFF
clone size: .; J gene: TRBJ1-1; V gene: TRBV5-1; CDR3 protein: CASSFALRGTEAFF
clone size: many; J gene: TRBJ1-1; V gene: TRBV4-1; CDR3 protein: CASSQRDRGAEAFF
clone size: many; J gene: TRBJ1-4; V gene: TRBV5-1; CDR3 protein: CASSLQGFGVDEKLFF
clone size: many; J gene: TRBJ1-6; V gene: TRBV20-1; CDR3 protein: CSAGGSESPLHF
clone size: many; J gene: TRBJ1-5; V gene: TRBV20-1; CDR3 protein: CSAQLPGRVQQPQHF
clone size: many; J gene: TRBJ2-5; V gene: TRBV7-9; CDR3 protein: CASRGPIQETQYF
clone size: many; J gene: TRBJ2-5; V gene: TRBV7-6; CDR3 protein: CASSTWTGGQETQYF
clone size: many; J gene: TRBJ1-1; V gene: TRBV5-1; CDR3 protein: CASSPGTGNTEAFF
clone size: many; J gene: TRBJ1-3; V gene: TRBV2; CDR3 protein: CATRPGEGGNTIYF
clone size: many; J gene: TRBJ1-1; V gene: TRBV5-1; CDR3 protein: CASSSGQPNTEAFF
clone size: many; J gene: TRBJ2-5; V gene: TRBV20-1; CDR3 protein: CSAREETQYF
clone size: many; J gene: TRBJ2-2; V gene: TRBV9; CDR3 protein: CASSVGGSIGELFF